Detailed here is one T cell receptor (beta chain). The J segment lost 0 bases and the V segment lost 4 bases, leaving 7 bases of the junction unmatched. The germline V gene has CDR1 SGHVS and CDR2 FQNEAQ. This CDR3 comprises 16 residues. The data were taken from a study of blood T cell repertoires in COVID-19. Study-level information: COVID-19 samples from acute and convalescent phases originated in the United States, Italy and Spain. PBMCs, B-cell-depleted T cells, or T cells provided the cDNA or gDNA that made up the material.

Per the original data handling: Counts of nucleated cells, estimated from reference gene primer amplification, were obtained. This table comes from immunoSEQ multiplex PCR, and its TCRdb copy is limited to in-frame clones, with some not included. V, J and clone size are taken as reported in that table, and D and trimming were inferred from the DNA itself. The table lists roughly 250,000 clones, over 75% of them singletons, with 2% to 2.5% in the top ten. This chain connects TRBV7-8 to TRBJ2-3; 7 bases map to TRBD1. The sequence was collected from a woman aged 35 to 49 who had recovered from COVID-19. The material sequenced was peripheral blood. CDR3 protein: CASSSRRDRSTDTQYF. The CDR3 nucleotides read TGTGCCAGCAGCTCCCGACGGGACAGAAGCACAGATACGCAGTATTTT.